This entry describes one T cell receptor (beta chain). Its antigen remains unknown. TRB cDNA was prepared as libraries by UMI-labeled 5' RACE. After re-calling the 5' RACE reads, TCRdb lists one entry per CDR3 protein, DNA absent. The sample table includes roughly 120,000 distinct CDR3 sequences. The CDR3 consists of 16 residues. Germline V lookup: CDR1 LGHNA, CDR2 YNFKEQ. Naive cells were sorted as CD45RO-, CCR7+, CD27+ and CD95-. This sample stems from a study of CXCR3-negative and CXCR3-positive naive CD8 T cells. Findings and limits, study-wide: The TRB CDR3s that CXCR3-positive naive cells carried were more hydrophobic than those of CXCR3-negative naive cells. The study found CXCR3 expression partially decreased after cryopreservation and ran most assays on fresh PBMCs. Memory CD8+ cells showed much lower diversity, while both naive subsets were comparably high.

The receptor was isolated from a human donor in good health. Some clones in this sample may be carry-over from other donors' samples. Sequencing used naive CXCR3+ CD8+ T cells from blood. Subset of the sample: CD45RO-CCR7+CD27+CD95- naive CD8+ T cells expressing CXCR3 (TNR3+). The gene calls are TRBV4-2 and TRBJ2-7; the D call of TRBD2 rests on TCRdb alone, since no DNA is present to check it. The CDR3 region is CASSQDGSGSTYEQYF.